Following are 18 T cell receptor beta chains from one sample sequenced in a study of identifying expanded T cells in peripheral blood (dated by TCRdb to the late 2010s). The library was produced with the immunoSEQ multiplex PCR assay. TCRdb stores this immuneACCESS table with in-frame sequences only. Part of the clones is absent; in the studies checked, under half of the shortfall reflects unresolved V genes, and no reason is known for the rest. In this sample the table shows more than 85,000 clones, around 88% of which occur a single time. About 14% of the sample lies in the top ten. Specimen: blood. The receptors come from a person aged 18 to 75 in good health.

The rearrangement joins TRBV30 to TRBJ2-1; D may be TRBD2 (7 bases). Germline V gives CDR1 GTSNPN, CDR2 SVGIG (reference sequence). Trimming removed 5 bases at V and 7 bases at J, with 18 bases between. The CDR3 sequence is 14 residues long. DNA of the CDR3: TGTGCCTGGGGCCACCTCCGGGGGGCAAATGAGCAGTTCTTC. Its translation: CAWGHLRGANEQFF. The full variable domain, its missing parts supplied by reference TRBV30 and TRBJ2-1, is SQTIHQWPATLVQPVGSPLSLECTVEGTSNPNLYWYRQAAGRGLQLLFYSVGIGQISSEVPQNLSASRPQDRQFILSSKKLLLSDSGFYLCAWGHLRGANEQFFGPGTRLTVL.

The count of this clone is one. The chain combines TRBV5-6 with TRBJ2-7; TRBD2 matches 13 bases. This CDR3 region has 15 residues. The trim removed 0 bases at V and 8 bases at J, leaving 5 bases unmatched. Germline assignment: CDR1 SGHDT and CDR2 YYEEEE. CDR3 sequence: CASSLAGLAGVKQYF. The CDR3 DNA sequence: TGTGCCAGCAGCTTGGCCGGACTAGCGGGAGTCAAGCAGTACTTC.

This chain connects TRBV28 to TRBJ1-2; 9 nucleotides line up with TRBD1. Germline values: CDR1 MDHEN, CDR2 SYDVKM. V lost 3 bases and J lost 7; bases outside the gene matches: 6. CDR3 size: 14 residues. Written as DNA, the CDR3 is TGTGCCAGCAGTTTGGGGGACAGGGAGGTTGGCTACACCTTC. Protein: CASSLGDREVGYTF.

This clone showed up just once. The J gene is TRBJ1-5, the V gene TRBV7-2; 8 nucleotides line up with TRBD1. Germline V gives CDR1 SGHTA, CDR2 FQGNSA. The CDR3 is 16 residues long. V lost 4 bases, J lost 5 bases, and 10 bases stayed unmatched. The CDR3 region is CASSSLPGQGHQPQHF. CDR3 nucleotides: TGTGCCAGCAGCTCCCTCCCCGGACAGGGCCATCAGCCCCAGCATTTT.

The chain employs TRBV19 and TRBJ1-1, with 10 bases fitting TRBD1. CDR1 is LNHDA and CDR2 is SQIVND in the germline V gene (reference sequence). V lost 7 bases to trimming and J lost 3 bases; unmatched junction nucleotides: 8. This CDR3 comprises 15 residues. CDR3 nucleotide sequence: TGTGCCAGTATAAGAGGGACAGGGGTTGACACTGAAGCTTTCTTT. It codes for CASIRGTGVDTEAFF.

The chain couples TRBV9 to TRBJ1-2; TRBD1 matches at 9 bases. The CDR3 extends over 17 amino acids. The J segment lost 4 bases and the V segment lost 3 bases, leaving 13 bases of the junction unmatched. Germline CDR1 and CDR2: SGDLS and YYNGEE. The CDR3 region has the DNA TGTGCCAGCAGCGAGGGACAGGGTAACGGGCTAAGCTATGGCTACACCTTC. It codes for CASSEGQGNGLSYGYTF. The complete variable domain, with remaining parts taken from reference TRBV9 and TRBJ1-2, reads DSGVTQTPKHLITATGQRVTLRCSPRSGDLSVYWYQQSLDQGLQFLIQYYNGEERAKGNILERFSAQQFPDLHSELNLSSLELGDSALYFCASSEGQGNGLSYGYTFGSGTRLTVV.

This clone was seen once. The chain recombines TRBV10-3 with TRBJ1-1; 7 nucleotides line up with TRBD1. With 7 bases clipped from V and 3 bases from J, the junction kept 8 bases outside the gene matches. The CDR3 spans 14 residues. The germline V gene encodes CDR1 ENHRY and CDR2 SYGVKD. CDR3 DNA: TGTGCCATCACCCTGGAGGGGGCCGACACTGAAGCTTTCTTT. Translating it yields CAITLEGADTEAFF.

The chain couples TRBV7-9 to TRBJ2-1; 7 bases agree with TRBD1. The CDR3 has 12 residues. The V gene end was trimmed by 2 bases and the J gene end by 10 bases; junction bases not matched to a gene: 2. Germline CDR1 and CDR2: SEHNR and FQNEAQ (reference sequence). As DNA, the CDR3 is TGTGCCAGCAGCTTATTGGGACAGGAGCAGTTCTTC. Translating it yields CASSLLGQEQFF.

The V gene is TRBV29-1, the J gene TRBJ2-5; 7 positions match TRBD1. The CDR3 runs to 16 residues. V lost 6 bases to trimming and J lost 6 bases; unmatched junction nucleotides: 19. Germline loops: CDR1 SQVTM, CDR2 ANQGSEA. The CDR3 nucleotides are TGCAGCGTGCACTACCAGGGGGTAGGTCCTTCGAAGACCCAGTACTTC. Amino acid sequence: CSVHYQGVGPSKTQYF.

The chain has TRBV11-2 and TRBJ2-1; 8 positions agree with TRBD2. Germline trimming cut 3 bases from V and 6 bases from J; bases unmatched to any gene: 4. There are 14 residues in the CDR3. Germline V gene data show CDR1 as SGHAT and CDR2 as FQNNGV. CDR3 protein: CASSFGGALNEQFF. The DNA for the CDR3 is TGTGCCAGCAGCTTCGGGGGGGCTCTCAATGAGCAGTTCTTC.

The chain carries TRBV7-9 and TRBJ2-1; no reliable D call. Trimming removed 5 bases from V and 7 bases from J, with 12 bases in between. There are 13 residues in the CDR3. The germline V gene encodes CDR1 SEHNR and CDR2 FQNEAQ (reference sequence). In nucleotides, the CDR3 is TGTGCCAGCAGCCCAATTACTTCGAATGAGCAGTTCTTC. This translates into CASSPITSNEQFF.

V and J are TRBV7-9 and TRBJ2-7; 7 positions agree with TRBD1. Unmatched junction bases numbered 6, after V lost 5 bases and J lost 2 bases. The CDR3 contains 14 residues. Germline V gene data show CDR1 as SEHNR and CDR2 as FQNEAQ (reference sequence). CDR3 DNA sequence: TGTGCCAGCAGCACCCGGACAGGCACCTACGAGCAGTACTTC. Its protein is CASSTRTGTYEQYF.

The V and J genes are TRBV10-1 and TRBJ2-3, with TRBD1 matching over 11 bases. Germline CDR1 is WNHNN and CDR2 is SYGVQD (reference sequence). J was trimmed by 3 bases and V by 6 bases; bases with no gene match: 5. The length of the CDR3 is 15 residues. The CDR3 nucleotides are TGCGCCAGCAGATCCGGGACAGGGGGGACAGATACGCAGTATTTT. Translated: CASRSGTGGTDTQYF.

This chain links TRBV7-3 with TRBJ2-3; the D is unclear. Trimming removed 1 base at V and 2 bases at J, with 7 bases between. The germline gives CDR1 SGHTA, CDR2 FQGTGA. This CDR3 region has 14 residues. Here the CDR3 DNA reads TGTGCCAGCAGCTTAATAAGGCACACAGATACGCAGTATTTT. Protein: CASSLIRHTDTQYF. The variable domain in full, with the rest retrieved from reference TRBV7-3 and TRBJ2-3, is GAGVSQTPSNKVTEKGKYVELRCDPISGHTALYWYRQSLGQGPEFLIYFQGTGAADDSGLPNDRFFAVRPEGSVSTLKIQRTERGDSAVYLCASSLIRHTDTQYFGPGTRLTVL.

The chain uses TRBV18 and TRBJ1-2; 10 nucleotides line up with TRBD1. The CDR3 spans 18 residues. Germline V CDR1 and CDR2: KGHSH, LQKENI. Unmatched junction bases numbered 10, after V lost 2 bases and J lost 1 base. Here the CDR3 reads CASSPGGTGDIFNYGYTF. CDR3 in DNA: TGTGCCAGCTCACCAGGAGGGACAGGGGACATATTTAACTATGGCTACACCTTC.

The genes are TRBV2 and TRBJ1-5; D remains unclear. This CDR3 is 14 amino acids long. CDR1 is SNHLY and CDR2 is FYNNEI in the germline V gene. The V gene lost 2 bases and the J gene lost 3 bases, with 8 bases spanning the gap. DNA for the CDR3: TGTGCCAGCAGTGAATGGGCGGTCAATCAGCCCCAGCATTTT. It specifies CASSEWAVNQPQHF.

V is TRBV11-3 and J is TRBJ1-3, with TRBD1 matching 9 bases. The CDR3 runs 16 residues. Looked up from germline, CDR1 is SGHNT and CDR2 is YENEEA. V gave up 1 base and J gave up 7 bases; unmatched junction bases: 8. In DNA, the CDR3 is TGTGCCAGCAGCTTAGCCATCGACAGGGGGGGTAACACCATATATTTT. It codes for CASSLAIDRGGNTIYF.

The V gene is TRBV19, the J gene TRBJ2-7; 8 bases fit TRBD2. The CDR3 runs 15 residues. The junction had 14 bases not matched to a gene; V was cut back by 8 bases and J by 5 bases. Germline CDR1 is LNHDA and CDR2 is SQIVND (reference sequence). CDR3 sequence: CASGGGTLSGHEQYF. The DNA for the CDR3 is TGTGCCAGTGGCGGGGGGACACTCTCAGGTCACGAGCAGTACTTC.